The present T cell receptor beta chain was sequenced within a study of cytomegalovirus exposure and HLA in healthy donors. Study at large: Across more than 350 genotyped donors, 81% landed in the Caucasian-associated ancestry cluster. Study observations and caveats: Rarity characterized most TCR sequences, yet some public TCRs appeared in many donors. A missense variant in DCLRE1C was later tied to TCR beta V- and J-gene trimming. The authors later found most CMV-associated TCR beta chains appeared HLA-restricted.

13 Jbeta primers and 60 Vbeta primers were used for the PCR. Here immunoSEQ multiplex PCR was the method, and the copy in TCRdb shows in-frame clones only, minus some. The sample contains 130,000 or so clones, approximately 72% of which appear only once. Germline assignment: CDR1 SGHTA and CDR2 FQGNSA. V was pared by 1 base and J by 3 bases, with 10 bases between. The CDR3 runs 15 residues. As regards this clone: As yet, its antigen is unknown.

The gene calls are TRBV7-2 and TRBJ1-5; D is perhaps TRBD1 (5 bases). This TCR was recovered from a woman aged 60-70 years in good health and CMV-seronegative. Source material: PBMCs. CDR3 in DNA: TGTGCCAGCAGCTTAGTCGCAGGGTCCAATCAGCCCCAGCATTTT. Its protein is CASSLVAGSNQPQHF.